The text below deals with one T cell receptor beta chain. No antigen is known for it. The data belong to a study of cytomegalovirus exposure and HLA in healthy donors. Overall study findings and caveats: Several of the most significant clusters appeared, in a later analysis, to be linked to common viral pathogens. A later analysis showed that HLA-associated TCR beta chains had undergone more clonal expansion than equally common others.

Use of 60 Vbeta and 13 Jbeta primers characterized the PCR. The assay was immunoSEQ multiplex PCR, and TCRdb's table has in-frame clones only and misses some. The sample lists 130,000 or so clones; approximately 74% were seen once. Germline CDR1 LNHDA, CDR2 SQIVND (reference sequence). This CDR3 has 14 residues. Trimming took 6 bases from V and 0 from J, leaving 10 bases between them. The donors (healthy individuals) were bone marrow donors. Source material: PBMCs. The receptor comes from a man aged 40-49 years in good health and CMV-seropositive. The rearrangement links TRBV19 to TRBJ2-3; D unclear. The CDR3 sequence: CASSLGVSTDTQYF. CDR3 sequence (DNA): TGTGCCAGTAGCTTGGGCGTTAGCACAGATACGCAGTATTTT.